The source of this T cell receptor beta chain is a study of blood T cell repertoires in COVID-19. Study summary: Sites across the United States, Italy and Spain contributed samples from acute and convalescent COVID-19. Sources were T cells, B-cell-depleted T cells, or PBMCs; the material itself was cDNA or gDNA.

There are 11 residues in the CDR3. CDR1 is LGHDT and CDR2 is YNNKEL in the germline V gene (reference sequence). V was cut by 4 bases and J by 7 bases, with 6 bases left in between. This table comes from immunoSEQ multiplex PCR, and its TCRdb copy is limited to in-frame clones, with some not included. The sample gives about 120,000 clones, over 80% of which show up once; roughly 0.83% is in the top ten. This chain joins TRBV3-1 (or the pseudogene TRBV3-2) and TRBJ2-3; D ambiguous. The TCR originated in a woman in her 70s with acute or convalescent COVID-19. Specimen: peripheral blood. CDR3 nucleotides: TGTGCCAGCAGCCGACTGAATACGCAGTATTTT. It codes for CASSRLNTQYF.